What follows is one TCR beta chain and its context. This clone was counted a few times. The specificity of this receptor is unknown. There are no base qualities to consult, and no much larger clone falls within one base. The sample originates from a study of CD8+ T cells in alopecia areata (dated by TCRdb to 2016 to 2019). Background for the entire study: The treated patients took part in an open-label pilot trial in which moderate-to-severe alopecia areata was treated with oral tofacitinib at 5 to 10 mg twice daily. RNA was obtained with the PAXgene miRNA kit for fixed scalp, the miRNeasy kit for PBMCs, and the RNeasy kit for mouse skin. Biopsies were taken from tofacitinib-treated patients at baseline and at 4 and 24 weeks of treatment, and a later scalp biopsy was taken in several of the tofacitinib-treated patients. TCRbeta CDR3 regions were amplified by immunoSEQ multiplex PCR using 35 Vbeta forward and 13 Jbeta reverse primers. In humans, TCRbeta sequencing was performed on scalp tissue and on sorted CD4+ and CD8+ peripheral blood T cells from healthy controls and from patients with patchy or totalis/universalis alopecia areata. Scalp clonality was compared among normal scalp (n=4), patchy alopecia areata scalp (n=8), and alopecia totalis/universalis scalp (n=8). Patients stayed on tofacitinib for 6 to 18 months and then had 6 months of follow-up off drug so that delayed response and recurrence could be assessed. To study T cell clonal expansion in alopecia areata, the researchers applied high-throughput TCRbeta sequencing to both the C3H/HeJ mouse model and human patients.

In light of the paper, this sample's time point label describes: baseline before oral tofacitinib. Lesional scalp punch biopsies and peripheral blood were obtained from alopecia areata patients. After PBMCs were isolated by density centrifugation and stained for CD3, CD4 and CD8, a FACSAria was used to sort CD4+ and CD8+ T cells. Summary of the overall study and its limitations: TCR sequences shared between patients were less clear than in mice, possibly partly because of HLA diversity in the patient population. Resident alphabeta T cells in normal human skin are also sequenced, complicating scalp TCR repertoire analysis, unlike mouse skin dominated by gammadelta T cells. Compared with normal scalp, lesional scalp, particularly in alopecia totalis/universalis, had higher clonality and more expanded CD8+ clones, which suggests antigenic drive.

Library method: the immunoSEQ multiplex PCR assay. To provide template for TCR sequencing, every sample had RNA extracted and reverse transcribed into cDNA. SuperScript III was used to make first-strand cDNA, primed with a 2:1 mix of oligo-dT and random hexamers. A synthetic immune receptor repertoire was used to measure amplification bias, and any remaining bias was corrected computationally. The paper's data handling went like this. After raw reads were preprocessed to remove errors, the CDR3 was defined following IMGT conventions as running from the conserved cysteine to phenylalanine. Clonality was computed by normalizing Shannon entropy by log2 of the number of productive unique TCRs and subtracting the result from 1. Whether scalp clones were CD4 or CD8 was inferred by matching scalp TCRbeta sequences against CD4 and CD8 repertoires sorted from blood. This immuneACCESS table, as held by TCRdb, lists in-frame sequences with V and J called but not all clones. Of the missing ones, under half trace to an unresolved V gene in checked studies; the others have no known cause. The DNA gave D and trimming, while V, J and clone size come from that table. This sample gives 100,000 to 150,000 clones in total; roughly 50% of them show up just once. The ten largest make up over 15% of the sample.

From a lookup of the germline V gene, CDR1 and CDR2 are SGHVS and FQNEAQ. Measured from the cysteine to the phenylalanine, the CDR3 is 15 residues long. Just the 45-base CDR3 DNA is kept, in frame starting at base 1. V is shortened by 3 bases, J by 4 bases, and the region joining them spans 13 bases. This material consisted of CD8+ T cells sorted from blood, taken at week 0. The clonotype was recovered from a human donor with alopecia areata. The rearrangement combines TRBV7-8 with TRBJ1-5, with TRBD1 as a weak D call on 5 bases. The encoded CDR3 is CASSFLGAGNQPQHF. In nucleotides, the sequence is TGTGCCAGCAGCTTCCTCGGGGCAGGGAATCAGCCCCAGCATTTT.